This TCR beta chain was sequenced during a study of Ad26.COV2.S vaccination and SARS-CoV-2 variants. As for the study in general: A COV1001 Ad26.COV2.S trial-arm participant provided the sample.

Treatment defined: some 20 received Ad26.COV2.S at low or high dose, single or two shots; a few received placebo; per-sample allocation not given. Sample collection was performed on day 63 after the first vaccine or placebo injection. Sequenced by immunoSEQ multiplex PCR; TCRdb stores in-frame clones only, minus some. The data show approximately 460,000 clones, 89% seen once. The CDR3 totals 15 residues. V lost 1 base to trimming and J lost 1 base, with 10 bases between them. Looked up from germline, CDR1 is MGHRA and CDR2 is YSYEKL. The specimen was peripheral blood, collected in a trial of Ad26.COV2.S vaccine versus placebo. The receptor was derived from a person aged 18 to 59 who received the Ad26.COV2.S COVID-19 vaccine or a placebo. The rearrangement uses TRBV4-1 and TRBJ1-1, with D unresolved. The CDR3 loop reads CASSQAWQQNTEAFF. The CDR3 nucleotides read TGCGCCAGCAGCCAAGCGTGGCAACAGAACACTGAAGCTTTCTTT.